The 29 T cell receptor beta chains below all came from one sample that was sequenced in a study of CD8+ T cells in alopecia areata. Regarding treatment: oral pan-JAK inhibitor, 5-10 mg twice daily. cDNA reverse transcribed from extracted RNA served as the sequencing template. Produced via immunoSEQ multiplex PCR; TCRdb's table is partial and in-frame only. The sample has about 150,000 clones, under 70% seen once; the top ten hold 0.75% to 0.95%. The sample was CD4+ T cells sorted from blood, taken at week 4, from a patient treated with tofacitinib. Receptor source: a human donor with alopecia areata.

J is TRBJ1-2 and V is TRBV19; a possible D gene is TRBD1 (5 bases). Germline V gene lookup returns CDR1 LNHDA and CDR2 SQIVND (reference sequence). The CDR3 runs to 15 residues. The ends were cut back, 4 bases at V and 8 bases at J, with 20 bases in the middle. The DNA for the CDR3 is TGTGCCAGTAGTACAGTCGGGACGTCCTTTGGCGGCTACACCTTC. Protein product: CASSTVGTSFGGYTF.

This clone was detected ten times or more. The rearrangement uses TRBV7-9 and TRBJ2-7; tentative D call: TRBD1 (5 bases). The length of the CDR3 is 12 residues. Germline V gene lookup returns CDR1 SEHNR and CDR2 FQNEAQ (reference sequence). V gave up 2 bases and J gave up 4 bases, with 6 bases separating them. The CDR3 loop is CASSLQGYEQYF. CDR3 bases: TGTGCCAGCAGCTTACAGGGTTACGAGCAGTACTTC.

V usage is TRBV10-2 and J usage is TRBJ2-7; D is unclear. This CDR3 spans 14 amino acids. Germline CDR1 is WSHSY and CDR2 is SAAADI. V was clipped by 0 bases and J by 2 bases, with 8 bases between them. CDR3 nucleotides: TGCGCCAGCAGTGAGTCAGGCAGGCCCTACGAGCAGTACTTC. It is translated as CASSESGRPYEQYF.

This chain connects TRBV29-1 to TRBJ2-3, with a weak D call TRBD1 (5 bases). Trimming removed 6 bases at V and 4 bases at J, with 17 bases between. Germline V lookup: CDR1 SQVTM, CDR2 ANQGSEA. The CDR3 covers 14 residues. This chain's CDR3 is CSVVRQRNSDTQYF. In DNA, the CDR3 is TGCAGCGTAGTCAGACAGAGAAATTCAGATACGCAGTATTTT.

The chain has TRBV7-9 and TRBJ2-7, with D perhaps TRBD2 (6 bases). Germline V gene lookup returns CDR1 SEHNR and CDR2 FQNEAQ (reference sequence). The CDR3 consists of 15 residues. The V end was cut by 5 bases, the J end by 0 bases, with 14 bases between. CDR3: CASSTQGGTSYEQYF. The CDR3 DNA reads as TGTGCCAGCAGCACCCAGGGAGGAACCTCCTACGAGCAGTACTTC.

This clone was detected a few times. The rearrangement uses TRBV12-5 and TRBJ2-3; 11 bases are a match to TRBD2. From germline, CDR1 is LGHNT and CDR2 FRNRAP. The CDR3 extends over 15 amino acids. V trimming: 6 bases; J trimming: 5 bases; junction bases outside the gene matches: 7. The DNA for the CDR3 is TGTGCTAGTGGGCCAAATAGCGGGGGGGTAGATACGCAGTATTTT. Amino acids: CASGPNSGGVDTQYF. Using reference TRBV12-5 and TRBJ2-3 for the parts outside the CDR3, the full variable domain is DARVTQTPRHKVTEMGQEVTMRCQPILGHNTVFWYRQTMMQGLELLAYFRNRAPLDDSGMPKDRFSAEMPDATLATLKIQPSEPRDSAVYFCASGPNSGGVDTQYFGPGTRLTVL.

This chain's CDR3 is CASSLRTGAIETQYF. DNA of the CDR3: TGCGCCAGCAGCTTAAGGACAGGGGCGATTGAGACCCAGTACTTC. The gene calls are TRBV5-1 and TRBJ2-5, with TRBD1 identical over 9 bases. Trimming removed 2 bases from V and 5 bases from J; junction bases left unmatched: 7. Germline V gene sequence: CDR1 SGHRS, CDR2 YFSETQ. CDR3 size: 15 residues.

The CDR3 sequence: CAWSQVTDTQYF. CDR3 DNA sequence: TGTGCCTGGAGCCAAGTCACAGATACGCAGTATTTT. The chain carries TRBV30 and TRBJ2-3; no definite D call. V was clipped by 3 bases and J by 2 bases, with 6 bases between them. Germline V lookup: CDR1 GTSNPN, CDR2 SVGIG (reference sequence). The CDR3 runs to 12 residues.

The chain carries TRBV5-1 and TRBJ1-1; 11 bases are shared with TRBD1. Germline V gives CDR1 SGHRS, CDR2 YFSETQ. Unmatched junction bases numbered 2, after V lost 0 bases and J lost 4 bases. The CDR3 covers 15 residues. CDR3: CASSLDGTGGTEAFF. As DNA, the CDR3 is TGCGCCAGCAGCTTGGATGGGACAGGGGGCACTGAAGCTTTCTTT. Complete variable domain (other parts from reference TRBV5-1 and TRBJ1-1): KAGVTQTPRYLIKTRGQQVTLSCSPISGHRSVSWYQQTPGQGLQFLFEYFSETQRNKGNFPGRFSGRQFSNSRSEMNVSTLELGDSALYLCASSLDGTGGTEAFFGQGTRLTVV.

This clone has a handful of counts. The chain links TRBV15 to TRBJ1-2, with 7 bases that match TRBD1. The germline V gene encodes CDR1 LNHNV and CDR2 YYDKDF (reference sequence). With V trimmed by 5 bases and J by 5 bases, 8 bases remained unmatched. The CDR3 is 14 amino acids. The CDR3 sequence is CATSPRQGLYGYTF. The DNA for the CDR3 is TGTGCCACCAGCCCCAGACAGGGCCTATATGGCTACACCTTC.

This clone was seen just once. V and J are TRBV27 and TRBJ1-6; 8 nucleotides line up with TRBD1. Losses at the gene ends were 4 bases for V and 10 bases for J; bases not matched to a gene: 9. Per the germline V gene, CDR1 is MNHEY and CDR2 is SMNVEV (reference sequence). This CDR3 is built from 15 residues. The DNA for the CDR3 is TGTGCCAGCAGTTCCCTCGGACAGGGTGGGTCACCCCTCCACTTT. Its protein is CASSSLGQGGSPLHF.

The chain has TRBV25-1 and TRBJ2-7, with D maybe TRBD1 (5 bases). Germline V gene sequence: CDR1 MGHDK, CDR2 SYGVNS. Trimming cost V 7 bases and J 3 bases, with 13 bases left between them. The CDR3 is 13 amino acids. CDR3 sequence reads: CASTTTVGYEQYF. In nucleotides, the CDR3 is TGTGCCAGCACAACGACAGTCGGCTACGAGCAGTACTTC.

V usage is TRBV5-4 and J usage is TRBJ2-5, with D hard to call. V lost 1 base to trimming and J lost 2 bases, with 12 bases between them. Germline-derived CDR1 and CDR2 are SGHNT and YYREEE (reference sequence). This CDR3 region has 15 residues. The CDR3 nucleotides are TGTGCCAGCAGCTTGTTAGGGCAGTTACAAGAGACCCAGTACTTC. Protein: CASSLLGQLQETQYF.

The V and J genes are TRBV5-1 and TRBJ2-7; D possibly uses TRBD1 or TRBD2 (5 bases each). Trimming removed 4 bases from V and 5 bases from J, with 16 bases in between. This CDR3 has 14 amino acids. CDR1 is SGHRS, CDR2 YFSETQ, per germline. The CDR3 coding sequence is TGCGCCAGCAGCCCCGGGACGAACATGGACGAGCAGTACTTC. Its translation: CASSPGTNMDEQYF.

The gene calls are TRBV29-1 and TRBJ1-4, with D uncertain. The germline V gene encodes CDR1 SQVTM and CDR2 ANQGSEA. Trimming stripped 3 bases from V and 5 bases from J, with 16 bases between. This CDR3 comprises 15 residues. The CDR3 spells CSVDDAGSGNEKLFF. CDR3 DNA sequence: TGCAGCGTTGATGACGCTGGGTCGGGGAATGAAAAACTGTTTTTT.

The V gene is TRBV4-1, the J gene TRBJ1-2, with 10 bases identical to TRBD1. Looked up from germline, CDR1 is MGHRA and CDR2 is YSYEKL. Trimming at V came to 5 bases and at J to 2 bases, leaving 5 bases not matched to a gene. There are 15 residues in the CDR3. CDR3 protein: CASSGPGQGNYGYTF. The CDR3 coding sequence is TGCGCCAGCAGCGGCCCGGGACAGGGGAACTATGGCTACACCTTC.

There are a few counts of this clone. The J gene is TRBJ2-4, the V gene TRBV4-3; D is possibly TRBD1 (6 bases). With 3 bases removed from V and 8 bases from J, the gap between germline ends came to 20 bases. The CDR3 is 16 amino acids. Germline CDR1 and CDR2: LGHNA and YSLEER. The chain's CDR3 is CASSQDETGGWDIQYF. CDR3 bases: TGCGCCAGCAGCCAGGATGAGACAGGCGGGTGGGACATTCAGTACTTC.

This clone appeared a few times. Other nucleotide sequences in the sample specify the same CDR3. V gene TRBV18 combines with J gene TRBJ1-5, with 8 nucleotides matching TRBD1. V dropped 6 bases and J dropped 2; count of bases not matched to a gene: 0. The CDR3 sequence is 13 residues long. Germline V gives CDR1 KGHSH, CDR2 LQKENI. CDR3: CASSTGGNQPQHF. The CDR3, as DNA: TGTGCCAGCTCGACAGGGGGCAATCAGCCCCAGCATTTT.

This clone was seen just once. This rearrangement joins TRBV7-2 to TRBJ1-2; D unclear. The CDR3 is made up of 15 amino acids. The V end lost 2 bases, the J end lost 1 base, and 11 bases lay between the germline ends. Looked up from germline, CDR1 is SGHTA and CDR2 is FQGNSA. The CDR3 DNA follows: TGTGCCAGCAGCTTAAAGCCCGCTGTTAACTATGGCTACACCTTC. Translation: CASSLKPAVNYGYTF.

The V gene is TRBV29-1, the J gene TRBJ1-1, with a possible D match to TRBD1 (5 bases). Germline CDR1 reads SQVTM; CDR2 reads ANQGSEA. This CDR3 region has 12 residues. V was shortened by 7 bases and J by 0 bases, with 9 bases between the two germline ends. Here the CDR3 DNA reads TGCAGCGCGGACAACATGAACACTGAAGCTTTCTTT. Encoded protein: CSADNMNTEAFF.

This chain uses TRBV29-1 with TRBJ2-3; 11 bases fit TRBD2. V gave up 4 bases and J gave up 6 bases; unmatched junction bases: 6. CDR1 is SQVTM and CDR2 is ANQGSEA in the germline V gene. The CDR3 loop spans 14 amino acids. The CDR3 DNA reads TGCAGCGTTGCACTAGCGGGGGCGATGGATACGCAGTATTTT. Its translation: CSVALAGAMDTQYF.

This rearrangement joins TRBV30 to TRBJ1-5, with a weak D call TRBD1 (5 bases). The CDR3 spans 13 residues. CDR1 and CDR2 from the germline V gene are GTSNPN and SVGIG (reference sequence). Deletions cut 2 bases from V and 8 bases from J, with 13 bases between. DNA for the CDR3: TGTGCCTGGAGTATTCAGGGCGGGGAGCCCCAGCATTTT. This encodes CAWSIQGGEPQHF.

This chain links TRBV10-2 with TRBJ2-7, with TRBD1 as a possible D gene (6 bases). Germline CDR1 reads WSHSY; CDR2 reads SAAADI. V was trimmed by 4 bases and J by 5 bases, leaving 15 bases between them. The CDR3 extends over 14 amino acids. Here the CDR3 DNA reads TGCGCCAGCAGTGGTGTGGGGGCCAACCACGAGCAGTACTTC. Amino acid sequence: CASSGVGANHEQYF.

The chain couples TRBV30 to TRBJ1-4; D call uncertain. The CDR3 is made up of 14 amino acids. Germline V gene sequence: CDR1 GTSNPN, CDR2 SVGIG (reference sequence). V lost 3 bases to trimming and J lost 8 bases, with 16 bases between them. In DNA form, the CDR3 reads TGTGCCTGGAGCCCGGGGAGGGTAGCGGAAAAACTGTTTTTT. The encoded protein is CAWSPGRVAEKLFF.

To note about this clone: A read error may produce the germline difference seen at one junction end. The rearrangement links TRBV30 to TRBJ1-2, with D hard to call. This CDR3 region has 11 residues. Germline V gene sequence: CDR1 GTSNPN, CDR2 SVGIG (reference sequence). CDR3 sequence reads: CAWSNSVWPNF. The CDR3 nucleotides are TGTGCCTGGAGTAACTCCGTGTGGCCAAACTTC.

The chain carries TRBV30 and TRBJ2-2, with D uncertain. Germline V gives CDR1 GTSNPN, CDR2 SVGIG (reference sequence). V lost 2 bases, J lost 2 bases, and 6 bases lay in between. This CDR3 spans 13 amino acids. The CDR3 DNA reads as TGTGCCTGGAGTAGGACCAACACCGGGGAGCTGTTTTTT. It translates to CAWSRTNTGELFF.

This clone turned up a few times. CDR3 residues: CASSLEDRPTYEQYF. The CDR3 coding sequence is TGTGCCAGCAGCTTAGAGGACAGGCCGACCTACGAGCAGTACTTC. This chain links TRBV11-1 with TRBJ2-7, with TRBD1 matching over 7 bases. V gave up 1 base and J gave up 2 bases; unmatched junction bases: 5. Germline loops: CDR1 SGHAT, CDR2 FQDESV (reference sequence). The CDR3 extends over 15 amino acids.

J is TRBJ1-4 and V is TRBV6-5, with D perhaps TRBD1 (5 bases). V was pared by 1 base and J by 7 bases, with 16 bases between. The CDR3 contains 16 residues. CDR1 and CDR2 (germline): MNHEY, SVGAGI. The CDR3 sequence: CASSYFGGVAIEKLFF. The DNA of the CDR3 is TGTGCCAGCAGTTACTTCGGGGGGGTGGCTATTGAAAAACTGTTTTTT.

This chain links TRBV6-1 with TRBJ1-2; D is unclear. V gave up 7 bases and J gave up 4 bases, with 7 bases separating them. The CDR3 is made up of 11 amino acids. CDR1 and CDR2 (germline): MNHNS, SASEGT. The CDR3: CASTDRYGYTF. The CDR3 bases are TGTGCCAGCACCGACCGCTATGGCTACACCTTC.